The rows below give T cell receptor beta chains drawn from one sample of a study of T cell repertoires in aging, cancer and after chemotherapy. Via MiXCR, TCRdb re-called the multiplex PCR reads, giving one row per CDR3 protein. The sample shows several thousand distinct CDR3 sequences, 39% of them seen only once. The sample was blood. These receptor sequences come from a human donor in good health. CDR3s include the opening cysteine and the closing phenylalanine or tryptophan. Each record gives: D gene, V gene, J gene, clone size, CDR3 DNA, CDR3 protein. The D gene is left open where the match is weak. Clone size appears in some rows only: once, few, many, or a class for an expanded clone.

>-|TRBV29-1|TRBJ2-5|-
TGCAGCGTTGAAAATGGCTGGGAGACCCAGTACTTC
CSVENGWETQYF
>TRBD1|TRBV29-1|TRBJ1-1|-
TGCAGCGTTGCCCGGGACAGGGTAGGGACTGAAGCTTTCTTT
CSVARDRVGTEAFF
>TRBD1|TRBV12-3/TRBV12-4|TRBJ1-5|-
TGTGCCAGCAGTCCAGGGGGCAACCAGCCCCAGCATTTT
CASSPGGNQPQHF
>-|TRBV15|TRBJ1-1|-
TGTGCCACCAGCAGAGCGGGGGGTATGAACACTGAAGCTTTCTTT
CATSRAGGMNTEAFF
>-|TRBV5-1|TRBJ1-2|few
TGCGCCAGCAGCCTGGACACAGGAGGGGGCTACACCTTC
CASSLDTGGGYTF
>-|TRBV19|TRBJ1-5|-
TGTGCCAGTAGTAAATTGGGCAGGGGCCGGGATCAGCCCCAGCATTTT
CASSKLGRGRDQPQHF
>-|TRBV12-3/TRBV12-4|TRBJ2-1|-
TGTGCCAGCAGGATCACGGATGAGCAGTTCTTC
CASRITDEQFF
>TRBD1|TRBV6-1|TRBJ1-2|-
TGTGCCAGCAGCCCCGGGACAGCGACCAACTATGGCTACACCTTC
CASSPGTATNYGYTF
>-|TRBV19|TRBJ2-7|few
TGTGCCACCTCGGGGGCACACGGCTCCTACGAGCAGTACTTC
CATSGAHGSYEQYF
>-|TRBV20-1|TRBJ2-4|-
TGCAGTGCTAGAGATATATTTGGCAAAGACATTCAGTACTTC
CSARDIFGKDIQYF
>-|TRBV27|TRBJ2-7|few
TGTGCCAGCAGTTTATTCATAGGTTACGAGCAGTACTTC
CASSLFIGYEQYF
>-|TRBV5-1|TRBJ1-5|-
TGCGCCAGCAGCTGGGACAGCAATCAGCCCCAGCATTTT
CASSWDSNQPQHF
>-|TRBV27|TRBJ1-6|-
TGTGCCAGCAGTTTATGGTTCCCCTTGAATGTACCCCTCCACTTT
CASSLWFPLNVPLHF
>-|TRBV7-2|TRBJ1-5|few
TGTGCCAGCAGCTTAGGTGGCAGCCATCAGCCCCAGCATTTT
CASSLGGSHQPQHF
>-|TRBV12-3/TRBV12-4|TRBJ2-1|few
TGTGCCAGCAGTTTGCCACAGGGTTACAATGAGCAGTTCTTC
CASSLPQGYNEQFF
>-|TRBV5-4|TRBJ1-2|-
TGTGCCAGCAGCTTCGCAGCGGGGGGAAGTTATGGCTACACCTTC
CASSFAAGGSYGYTF
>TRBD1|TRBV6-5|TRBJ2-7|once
TGTGCCAGCACCGGAGGGGACAGGGCAGCGGGCGAGGAGTACTTC
CASTGGDRAAGEEYF
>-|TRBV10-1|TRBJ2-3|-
TGCGCCAGCAGTGAGATTAGCGGTAACACAGATACGCAGTATTTT
CASSEISGNTDTQYF
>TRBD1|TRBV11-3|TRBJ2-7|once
TGTGCCAGCAGCCTAGGACAGGGGGCGCCGCACGAGCAGTACTTC
CASSLGQGAPHEQYF
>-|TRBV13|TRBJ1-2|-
TGTGCCAGCAGCCGGAAGGAAGCTAACTATGGCTACACCTTC
CASSRKEANYGYTF
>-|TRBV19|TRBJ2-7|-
TGTGCCAGTAGTATTCGCATGGTCAACGAGCAGTACTTC
CASSIRMVNEQYF
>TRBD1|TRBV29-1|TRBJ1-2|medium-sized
TGCAGCGGACAGGGGGACTATGGCTACACCTTC
CSGQGDYGYTF
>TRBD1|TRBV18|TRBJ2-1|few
TGTGCCAGCTCAACGGACAGGGGTAATGAGCAGTTCTTC
CASSTDRGNEQFF
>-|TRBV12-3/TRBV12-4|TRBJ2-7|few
TGTGCCAGCAGTTTAAGCGATGGCGCAGGGTACCCCTACGAGCAGTACTTC
CASSLSDGAGYPYEQYF
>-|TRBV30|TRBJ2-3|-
TGTGCCACCCGACAGAATAATCATTCAGATACGCAGTATTTT
CATRQNNHSDTQYF
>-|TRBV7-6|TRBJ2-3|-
TGTGCCAGCAGCTTAGGAAGGGTCACAGATACGCAGTATTTT
CASSLGRVTDTQYF
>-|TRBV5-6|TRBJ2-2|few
TGTGCCAGCAGCGCTACCCCCCCGGGGAACACCGGGGAGCTGTTTTTT
CASSATPPGNTGELFF
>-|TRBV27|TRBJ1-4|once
TGTGCCAGCAGTCGCACCAGGGTTCGCCTGGCGTTACTGTTTTTT
CASSRTRVRLALLFF
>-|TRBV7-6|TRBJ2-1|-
TGTGCCAGCAACTCCGGCTACAATGAGCAGTTCTTC
CASNSGYNEQFF
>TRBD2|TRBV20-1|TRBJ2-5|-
TGCAGTGCTCCTGGACTAGCGGGGGAAGAGACCCAGTACTTC
CSAPGLAGEETQYF
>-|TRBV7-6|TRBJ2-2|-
TGTGCCAGCAGCTTCTATGCAGGGACGGGCACCGGGGAGCTGTTTTTT
CASSFYAGTGTGELFF
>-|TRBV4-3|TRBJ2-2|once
TGCGCCAGCAGCCAAGATCAGGGGGGCACCGGGGAGCTGTTTTTT
CASSQDQGGTGELFF
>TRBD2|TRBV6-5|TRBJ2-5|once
TGTGCCATCAGCATAGCGGGGATGAAAGAGACCCAGTACTTC
CAISIAGMKETQYF